This is a list of T cell receptor beta chains from one sample in a study of neurological immune-mediated disorders. TCRdb processed the 5' RACE reads anew with MiXCR; each CDR3 protein has one entry. The sample records about 16,000 distinct CDR3 sequences, 20% to 25% being singletons. Sequencing was performed on PBMCs. All receptors derive from a man aged 45 to 65 in good health. Each CDR3 is given with its conserved first and last residue.

v_gene,j_gene,CDR3aa
TRBV7-9,TRBJ2-1,CASSPLGPRQGEQFF
TRBV9,TRBJ1-6,CASSVGGNSPLHF
TRBV5-1,TRBJ2-3,CASSLEGGADTQYF
TRBV5-4,TRBJ2-5,CASSLGGGQETQYF
TRBV6-1,TRBJ1-1,CASSPDRAPTEAFF
TRBV7-3,TRBJ2-3,CASSPGFGRTEGPSTDTQYF
TRBV28,TRBJ2-7,CASRGGGSGYEQYF
TRBV5-1,TRBJ1-4,CASSAGTGSEKLFF
TRBV12-3/TRBV12-4,TRBJ2-7,CANTLGQGPYEQYF
TRBV20-1,TRBJ2-7,CSARDSGGPGSFYEQYF
TRBV7-2,TRBJ2-1,CASSLPGRENEQFF
TRBV5-1,TRBJ2-5,CASSPQGRETQYF
TRBV5-4,TRBJ2-5,CASSQSRGNGETQYF
TRBV6-2/TRBV6-3,TRBJ2-2,CASSYSGTATGELFF
TRBV2,TRBJ2-7,CASRRNLGSSSSYEQYF
TRBV5-5,TRBJ2-2,CASREGGSDTGELFF
TRBV10-3,TRBJ2-3,CAISDRGQTDTQYF
TRBV6-5,TRBJ2-7,CASSYSLGAAGGYEQYF
TRBV27,TRBJ2-2,CASSSQLGELFF
TRBV20-1,TRBJ2-7,CSASEQAYEQYF
TRBV5-1,TRBJ2-1,CASRNGTGAYNEQFF
TRBV12-3/TRBV12-4,TRBJ1-3,CASIRGSGNTIYF
TRBV5-1,TRBJ2-7,CASKGASPYEQYF
TRBV20-1,TRBJ2-7,CSARGARSYEQYF
TRBV5-5,TRBJ2-1,CASSQANRDNEQFF
TRBV5-1,TRBJ2-6,CASSSTGLGANVLTF
TRBV20-1,TRBJ2-3,CSASWAGHRIDTQYF
TRBV5-1,TRBJ2-7,CASSLGSGTSGTYEQYF
TRBV5-1,TRBJ2-7,CASSSPPSYEQYF
TRBV5-5,TRBJ1-1,CASSPDSLPAEAFF
TRBV7-2,TRBJ1-4,CASNLPGEKLFF
TRBV28,TRBJ2-3,CASSRWGSTDTQYF
TRBV4-3,TRBJ2-1,CASSQERTGLDEQFF
TRBV27,TRBJ2-1,CASSTLGPYNEQFF
TRBV20-1,TRBJ2-5,CSVLPGREGETQYF
TRBV19,TRBJ2-1,CASSSRGSLIYNEQFF
TRBV28,TRBJ1-2,CASSPQGAGGYTF
TRBV5-1,TRBJ2-7,CASVPEVEQYF
TRBV20-1,TRBJ2-7,CSASGWPSDEQYF
TRBV20-1,TRBJ2-6,CSAQRQKALGANVLTF
TRBV20-1,TRBJ2-3,CSARDLGAGGPTDTQYF
TRBV7-6,TRBJ1-1,CASSFGGNTEAFF
TRBV10-3,TRBJ2-2,CAISEAADSGGELFF
TRBV27,TRBJ1-4,CASSTQGLTNEKLFF
TRBV29-1,TRBJ1-1,CSVEDPGVGPEAFF
TRBV7-9,TRBJ2-7,CASSLVAGPVDEQYF
TRBV20-1,TRBJ1-2,CSASSSYGYTF
TRBV20-1,TRBJ2-4,CSAPGEGAKNIQYF
TRBV5-1,TRBJ2-5,CASSLAQETQYF
TRBV5-1,TRBJ2-3,CASSPQGLKTTDTQYF
TRBV10-2,TRBJ1-1,CASTGQGVTEAFF